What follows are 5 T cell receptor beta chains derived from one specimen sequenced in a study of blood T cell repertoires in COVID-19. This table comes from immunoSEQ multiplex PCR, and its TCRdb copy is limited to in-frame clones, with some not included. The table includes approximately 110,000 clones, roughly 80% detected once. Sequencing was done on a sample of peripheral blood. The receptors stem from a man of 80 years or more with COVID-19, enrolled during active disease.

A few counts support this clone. This chain's CDR3 is CASSEWSRGTGELFF. DNA of the CDR3: TGTGCCAGCAGTGAGTGGAGCAGGGGTACCGGGGAGCTGTTTTTT. This chain connects TRBV2 to TRBJ2-2; possible D gene TRBD1, 6 bases. Germline V gives CDR1 SNHLY, CDR2 FYNNEI. The CDR3 covers 15 residues. V was trimmed by 3 bases and J by 5 bases, leaving 13 bases between them.

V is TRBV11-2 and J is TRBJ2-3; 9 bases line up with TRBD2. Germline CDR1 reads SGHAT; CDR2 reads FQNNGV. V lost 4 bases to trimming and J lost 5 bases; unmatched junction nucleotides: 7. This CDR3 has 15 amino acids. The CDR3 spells CASSSRLAVGDTQYF. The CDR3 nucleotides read TGTGCCAGCAGCTCCAGACTAGCGGTGGGAGATACGCAGTATTTT.

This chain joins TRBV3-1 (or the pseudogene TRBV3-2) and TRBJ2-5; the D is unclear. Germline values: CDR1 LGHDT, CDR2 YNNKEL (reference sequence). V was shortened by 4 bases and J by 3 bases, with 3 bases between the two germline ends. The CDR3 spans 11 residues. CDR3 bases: TGTGCCAGCAGCCTCGAAGAGACCCAGTACTTC. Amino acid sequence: CASSLEETQYF.

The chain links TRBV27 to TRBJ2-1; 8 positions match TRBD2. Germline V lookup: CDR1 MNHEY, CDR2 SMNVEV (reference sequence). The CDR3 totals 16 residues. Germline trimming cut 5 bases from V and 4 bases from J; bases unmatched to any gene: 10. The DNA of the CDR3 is TGTGCCAGCAGTCCCTCCTCAGCGGGAGTTTACAATGAGCAGTTCTTC. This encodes CASSPSSAGVYNEQFF.

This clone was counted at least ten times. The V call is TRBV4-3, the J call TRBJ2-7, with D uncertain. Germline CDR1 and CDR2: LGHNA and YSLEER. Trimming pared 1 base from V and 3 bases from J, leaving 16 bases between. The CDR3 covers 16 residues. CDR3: CASSQGWSSVIYEQYF. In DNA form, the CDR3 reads TGCGCCAGCAGCCAAGGTTGGTCTAGTGTTATCTACGAGCAGTACTTC.